The TCR beta chain under discussion was sequenced for a study of T cell responses to AZD1222 COVID-19 vaccine. Findings and limits, study-wide: The donor cohort was predominantly white British with a female majority, and clonal diversity may have been underestimated. Spike-specific TCR breadth and depth were elevated following two AZD1222 doses. Seropositive status at baseline applied to only five to seven AZD1222 recipients.

This table comes from immunoSEQ multiplex PCR, and its TCRdb copy is limited to in-frame clones, with some not included. This sample has more than 95,000 clones, with more than 85% found just once. The germline V gene encodes CDR1 MNHEY and CDR2 SVGAGI. V lost 7 bases, J lost 11 bases, and 15 bases lay in between. The CDR3 has 13 residues. This clone was observed once. Its antigen is as yet unknown. V gene TRBV6-5 combines with J gene TRBJ1-6, with D hard to call. The sequence derives from an adult who received the AZD1222 COVID-19 vaccine. The specimen comprised peripheral blood, sampled 28 days after the second AZD1222 dose. CDR3 region: CASNPSGGPPLHF. The CDR3 nucleotides are TGTGCCAGCAATCCTTCTGGTGGTCCACCCCTCCACTTT.